This T cell receptor beta chain was documented in a study of blood T cells in healthy people across ages. The V and J ends lost 7 bases and 2 bases respectively, with 10 bases between them. The CDR3 spans 14 residues. In germline, CDR1 is KGHDR, CDR2 SFDVKD. The amount of total RNA extracted per sample was at least 5 micrograms. Study-level results: Diversity figures based on one million T cells were deemed too low.

This clonotype was recorded a few times. The antigen is unknown. Alongside a J-beta primer mix, a sample-barcoded 5' primer served in a second PCR lasting about 7 to 11 cycles. TCRdb called the 5' RACE reads again in MiXCR, with one record for every CDR3 protein. The data show 1,100,000 or so distinct CDR3 sequences, more than 40% seen once. The specimen sequenced was blood. This receptor was taken from a woman aged 55-69 years in good health. This chain uses TRBV24-1 with TRBJ2-2, with D unresolved. The CDR3: CATRGPINTGELFF. As DNA, the CDR3 is TGTGCCACCAGAGGACCCATTAACACCGGGGAGCTGTTTTTT.